This T cell receptor (beta chain) was documented in a study of control samples from healthy donors and cancer patients. Trimming shortened V by 8 bases and J by 2 bases, and 12 bases separated the two germline ends. In germline, CDR1 is MNHEY, CDR2 SVGAGI. This CDR3 has 13 residues. Sequencing was performed with immunoSEQ multiplex PCR; in TCRdb, only in-frame clones are kept and a portion is missing. The sample contains 45,000 to 60,000 clones, 94% of which appear only once. Material for sequencing was blood. This clonotype was sampled from a man under 40 in good health. The J gene is TRBJ1-2, the V gene TRBV6-5; D not certain. DNA of the CDR3: TGTGCCAGCTACCGGGAACAAAACTATGGCTACACCTTC. Residues: CASYREQNYGYTF.